These 18 T cell receptor beta chains came from one sample sequenced in a study of shared clonotypes between healthy human individuals. Here immunoSEQ multiplex PCR was the method, and the copy in TCRdb shows in-frame clones only, minus some. The repertoire has 300,000 to 400,000 clones, roughly 91% of them found once; the top ten carry under 20%. The sample comprised memory CD8+ T cells sorted from blood. The subset denotes: CD45RO+ cells pooled with CCR7-negative TemRA cells. The source of these receptors is a man aged 18 to 35 in good health.

This clone was seen a few times. V is TRBV6-6 and J is TRBJ2-2, with 9 positions matching TRBD1. The ends lost 6 bases at V and 4 bases at J; junction bases unmatched: 6. The CDR3 extends over 15 amino acids. The germline V gene has CDR1 MNHNY and CDR2 SVGAGI (reference sequence). CDR3 nucleotide sequence: TGTGCCAGCAGCCGTATGACAGGGGGCACCGGGGAGCTGTTTTTT. Amino acids: CASSRMTGGTGELFF.

The chain joins TRBV7-8 to TRBJ2-7; 7 bases are a match to TRBD1. Germline V CDR1 and CDR2: SGHVS, FQNEAQ. The CDR3 contains 15 residues. V lost 6 bases to trimming and J lost 0 bases; unmatched junction nucleotides: 8. In DNA form, the CDR3 reads TGTGCCAGCAGTTATAGACAGGGACCCTCCTACGAGCAGTACTTC. Translated: CASSYRQGPSYEQYF.

This clone has just one count. The J gene is TRBJ2-7, the V gene TRBV19, with TRBD2 identical over 13 bases. Germline loops: CDR1 LNHDA, CDR2 SQIVND (reference sequence). With 5 bases clipped from V and 5 bases from J, the junction kept 3 bases outside the gene matches. The CDR3 has 14 residues. CDR3 sequence (DNA): TGTGCCAGTAGTCGGACTAGCGGGAGTGACGAGCAGTACTTC. Translated, it gives CASSRTSGSDEQYF.

The rearrangement links TRBV28 to TRBJ2-1, with 10 bases identical to TRBD1. Unmatched junction bases numbered 7, after V lost 7 bases and J lost 4 bases. Germline CDR1 is MDHEN and CDR2 is SYDVKM. The CDR3 contains 15 residues. The CDR3 nucleotides read TGTGCCAGCATCGAGCCGGGACAGGGGTACAATGAGCAGTTCTTC. Protein: CASIEPGQGYNEQFF.

The rearrangement joins TRBV7-2 to TRBJ2-7, with D uncertain. CDR1 is SGHTA and CDR2 is FQGNSA in the germline V gene. There are 15 residues in the CDR3. V lost 2 bases and J 2 bases, leaving 13 bases between the germline ends. The CDR3 coding sequence is TGTGCCAGCAGCTTATCGTCAATATCGCCCTACGAGCAGTACTTC. It yields the protein CASSLSSISPYEQYF.

The rearrangement uses TRBV5-1 and TRBJ2-7; D is perhaps TRBD1 (6 bases). Trimming pared 5 bases from V and 2 bases from J, leaving 11 bases between. Germline assignment: CDR1 SGHRS and CDR2 YFSETQ. This CDR3 spans 13 amino acids. This chain's CDR3 is CASRRQVAYEQYF. The CDR3 DNA sequence: TGCGCCAGCAGAAGACAGGTAGCCTACGAGCAGTACTTC.

A remark on this clone: No DNA is shown, since the ends of the CDR3 on it are uncertain; the CDR3 is the one TCRdb lists. The CDR3 loop reads CASSFGTGTETYF. V usage is TRBV27 and J usage is TRBJ2-7; the table's D call of TRBD2 was not tested on the DNA. CDR1 and CDR2 (germline): MNHEY, SMNVEV (reference sequence). The CDR3 is made up of 13 amino acids, end residues included.

The V gene is TRBV7-9, the J gene TRBJ2-7, with D perhaps matching TRBD2 (6 bases). This CDR3 is 15 amino acids long. With 5 bases removed from V and 0 bases from J, the gap between germline ends came to 14 bases. Germline loops: CDR1 SEHNR, CDR2 FQNEAQ (reference sequence). The CDR3 nucleotides are TGTGCCAGCAGCGCTGGGAGGACGGGCTCCTACGAGCAGTACTTC. Protein: CASSAGRTGSYEQYF.

This clone was detected only a few times. The rearrangement joins TRBV4-1 to TRBJ2-1, with D uncertain. This CDR3 spans 14 amino acids. CDR1 is MGHRA and CDR2 is YSYEKL in the germline V gene. The V end was cut by 3 bases, the J end by 10 bases, with 16 bases between. In nucleotides, the CDR3 is TGCGCCAGCAGCCATCGTACGCCCAGCCGGGAGCAGTTCTTC. Translation: CASSHRTPSREQFF.

The genes are TRBV2 and TRBJ2-5, with D possibly TRBD1 on 5 matching bases. The ends were cut back, 3 bases at V and 1 base at J, with 21 bases in the middle. The germline V gene has CDR1 SNHLY and CDR2 FYNNEI. This CDR3 region has 18 residues. The CDR3 spells CASSDRAGAHPSQETQYF. CDR3 nucleotides: TGTGCCAGCAGTGACAGGGCTGGTGCACACCCGTCCCAAGAGACCCAGTACTTC.

This clone showed up just a few times. The chain recombines TRBV6-5 with TRBJ1-1; perhaps TRBD1 as D (5 bases). Germline V gene lookup returns CDR1 MNHEY and CDR2 SVGAGI. V dropped 0 bases and J dropped 8 bases, with 10 bases sitting between them. The CDR3 totals 13 residues. DNA of the CDR3: TGTGCCAGCAGTTACTCGATCGGGGGGGAAGCTTTCTTT. This encodes CASSYSIGGEAFF.

J is TRBJ2-3 and V is TRBV11-2, with TRBD1 matching over 9 bases. Unmatched junction bases numbered 5, after V lost 1 base and J lost 9 bases. The CDR3 totals 14 residues. Per germline, CDR1 SGHAT and CDR2 FQNNGV. In DNA, the CDR3 is TGTGCCAGCAGCTTAGTCTGGGACAGGGAGACGCAGTATTTT. As protein: CASSLVWDRETQYF.

DNA of the CDR3: TGCGCCAGCAGCTCGGGCGATCGCCCCACAGATACGCAGTATTTT. Translating gives CASSSGDRPTDTQYF. The chain recombines TRBV5-1 with TRBJ2-3; D is unclear. The CDR3 loop spans 15 amino acids. V was clipped by 3 bases and J by 2 bases, with 13 bases between them. Per germline, CDR1 SGHRS and CDR2 YFSETQ.

Regarding this clone: Only one base separates this from a far larger clonotype, so it likely reflects a read error. The sample has other DNA sequences that encode this CDR3 too. V is TRBV6-5 and J is TRBJ2-2; D may be TRBD1 (5 bases). CDR1 and CDR2 (germline): MNHEY, SVGAGI. The CDR3 loop spans 14 amino acids. Trimming left V 3 bases short and J 5 bases short, with 10 bases between. CDR3 sequence reads: CASSYDSGTGELFF. The DNA of the CDR3 is TGTGCCAGCAGTTATGACAGTGGGACCGGGGAGCTGTTTTTT.

The chain uses TRBV6-5 and TRBJ2-7; 12 nucleotides agree with TRBD1. CDR1 is MNHEY and CDR2 is SVGAGI in the germline V gene. The J segment lost 3 bases and the V segment lost 6 bases, leaving 3 bases of the junction unmatched. CDR3 length equals 14 residues. CDR3 residues: CASRGDRGHYEQYF. CDR3 coding DNA: TGTGCCAGCAGAGGGGACAGGGGGCACTACGAGCAGTACTTC.

This clone was counted a few times. This chain connects TRBV7-6 to TRBJ2-1; maybe TRBD2 (7 bases). This CDR3 has 14 residues. The V end was cut by 0 bases, the J end by 7 bases, with 10 bases between. Germline-derived CDR1 and CDR2 are SGHVS and FNYEAQ. In nucleotides, the CDR3 is TGTGCCAGCAGCTTAGCGGGAGGGGGGAATGAGCAGTTCTTC. Translating it yields CASSLAGGGNEQFF. Full variable domain (missing parts from reference TRBV7-6 and TRBJ2-1): GAGVSQSPRYKVTKRGQDVALRCDPISGHVSLYWYRQALGQGPEFLTYFNYEAQQDKSGLPNDRFSAERPEGSISTLTIQRTEQRDSAMYRCASSLAGGGNEQFFGPGTRLTVL.

This clone was seen more than once but under ten times. This chain connects TRBV25-1 to TRBJ2-7; the match to TRBD1 covers 8 bases. J gave up 5 bases and V 3 bases, and 6 bases lay outside the gene matches. Germline CDR1 and CDR2: MGHDK and SYGVNS. CDR3 length equals 14 residues. Here the CDR3 reads CASSDSGGVDEQYF. CDR3 DNA sequence: TGTGCCAGCAGTGATTCAGGGGGCGTAGACGAGCAGTACTTC.

The CDR3 here is CASSKEGSSYEQYF. Here the CDR3 DNA reads TGTGCCAGCAGCAAAGAGGGCAGCTCCTACGAGCAGTACTTC. The chain combines TRBV21-1 with TRBJ2-7. TRBV21-1 is a recognized pseudogene. The CDR3 has 14 amino acids.